This T cell receptor beta chain was sequenced during a study of T cell responses to AZD1222 COVID-19 vaccine. General study findings and limits: Reportedly, nearly half the spike-specific TCRs target unmutated variant regions.

This clone was detected only once. The antigen is not known. The trim removed 1 base at V and 1 base at J, leaving 8 bases unmatched. CDR1 SEHNR and CDR2 FQNEAQ come from the germline V gene (reference sequence). CDR3 size: 17 residues. Some clones are missing from TCRdb's copy, which holds only in-frame ones; the method was immunoSEQ multiplex PCR. This sample has around 180,000 clones, with just under 90% found just once. The material sequenced was peripheral blood, taken on day 0 of AZD1222 vaccination. The chain employs TRBV7-9 and TRBJ2-7, with 9 positions matching TRBD1. This TCR derives from an adult in good health. CDR3 nucleotide sequence: TGTGCCAGCAGCTTAGTAGGCGAGGACAGGGGATCCTACGAGCAGTACTTC. This translates into CASSLVGEDRGSYEQYF.